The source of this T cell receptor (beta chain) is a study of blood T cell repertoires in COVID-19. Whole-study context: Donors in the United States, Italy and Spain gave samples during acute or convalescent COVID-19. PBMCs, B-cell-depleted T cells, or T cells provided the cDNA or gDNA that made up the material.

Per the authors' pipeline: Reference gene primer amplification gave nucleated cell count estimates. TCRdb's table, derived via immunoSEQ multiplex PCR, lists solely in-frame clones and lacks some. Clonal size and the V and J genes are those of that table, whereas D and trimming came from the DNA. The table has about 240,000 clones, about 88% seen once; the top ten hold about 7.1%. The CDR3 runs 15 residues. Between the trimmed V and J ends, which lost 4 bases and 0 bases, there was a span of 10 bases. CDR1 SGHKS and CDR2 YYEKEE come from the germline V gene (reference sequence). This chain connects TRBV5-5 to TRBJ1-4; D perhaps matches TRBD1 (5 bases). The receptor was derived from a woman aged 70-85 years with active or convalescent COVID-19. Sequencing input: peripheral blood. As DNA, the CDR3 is TGTGCCAGCAGCGATCAGGGTGCAACTAATGAAAAACTGTTTTTT. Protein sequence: CASSDQGATNEKLFF.